A single T cell receptor (beta chain) is shown here with its context. TCRdb recomputed calls from the 5' RACE reads with MiXCR, one row per CDR3 protein. The sample gives under 550,000 distinct CDR3 sequences, 20% to 25% of which show up once; around 17% is in the top ten. These data are taken from a study of T cells after yellow fever vaccination. This receptor was obtained from a man aged 18 to 29 who received the YFV17D yellow fever vaccine. Source: PBMCs, taken approximately 22 days after the first yellow fever vaccination.

CDR3 in DNA: TGCAGTGCCCTTCGGGGCCGGGGGAATCCCCAGCATTTT. This sequence encodes CSALRGRGNPQHF. V gene TRBV20-1 combines with J gene TRBJ1-5; D is perhaps TRBD1 (5 bases). This CDR3 spans 13 amino acids. The V gene lost 6 bases and the J gene lost 10 bases, with 19 bases spanning the gap. Germline CDR1 reads DFQATT; CDR2 reads SNEGSKA (reference sequence).